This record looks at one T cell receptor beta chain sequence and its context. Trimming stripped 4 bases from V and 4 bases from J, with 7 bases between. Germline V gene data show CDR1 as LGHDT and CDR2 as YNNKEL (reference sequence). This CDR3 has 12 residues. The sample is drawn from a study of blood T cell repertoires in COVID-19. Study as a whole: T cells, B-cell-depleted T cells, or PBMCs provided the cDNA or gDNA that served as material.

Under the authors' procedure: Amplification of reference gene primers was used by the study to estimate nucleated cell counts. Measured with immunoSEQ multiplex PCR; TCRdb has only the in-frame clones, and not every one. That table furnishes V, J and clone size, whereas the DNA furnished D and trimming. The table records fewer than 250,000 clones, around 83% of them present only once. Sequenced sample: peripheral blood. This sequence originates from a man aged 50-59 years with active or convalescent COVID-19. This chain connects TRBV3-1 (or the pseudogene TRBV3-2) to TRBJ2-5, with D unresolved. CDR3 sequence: CASSPYSETQYF. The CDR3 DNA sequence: TGTGCCAGCAGCCCCTACTCAGAGACCCAGTACTTC.